Given below is one T cell receptor (beta chain) in context. This clone was detected ten times or more. The antigen this receptor binds is unknown. No base quality information exists; no much larger clone differs at one position. Each donor gave one peripheral blood draw, approximately 110 mL on average, collected into heparinised tubes. A BD FACSAria II and a panel including CD45RO, CCR7, CD25, CD127, CD95 and CD27 were used to sort naive, central memory, regulatory and stem cell-like memory CD4+ T cells. Purity was above 98% for every sorted population. Right away, PBMCs were isolated by Lymphoprep density gradient centrifugation and were stained directly, with no culture step. So that batch effects would be minimized, each experiment stained and sorted samples in pairs, pairing one healthy donor with one patient. All of the isolated RNA was reverse transcribed with the High Capacity cDNA Reverse Transcription Kit, so expressed TCRB transcripts were sequenced. Deep immunoSEQ sequencing was performed on naive, central memory and regulatory T cell samples, with an average of about 3.6 million total reads per sample. After sorted cells were lysed in RLT buffer, RNA was extracted with DNase-treated RNeasy Micro or Mini kits, with the choice depending on cell number. To prevent cross-contamination, every cell subset was processed on its own, while patient and healthy donor samples were processed together. TCRB sequences were amplified from cDNA with the immunoSEQ multiplex PCR, producing 87-bp fragments spanning the CDR3 region. Amplicons were sequenced on the Illumina HiSeq platform. The paper's processing steps were these. Synthetic template baselines were used to correct PCR bias computationally, reads within Hamming distance 2 were collapsed, and singletons that could not be merged were discarded. Reads were aligned against IMGT so that V, D and J genes, CDR3 length and insertions or deletions at six rearrangement sites could be assigned. Clonotype counts were normalized to sorted cell number within each subset before computing true diversity and Gini coefficients with the tcR R package. The overlap coefficient, calculated on TCRB nucleotide sequences, was used to measure repertoire sharing. TCRdb retrieved this table from immuneACCESS and kept in-frame rearrangements only. Not all clones are present; in checked studies, unresolved V genes account for under half, and no reason is known for the remainder. From that table come the V and J calls and clone size; the DNA was used to work out D and trimming. A total of about 210,000 clones appear in this sample, about 11% of them only once. 1% to 1.5% of the sample belongs to the ten largest clones.

The data belong to a study of beta chain features in type 1 diabetes (dated by TCRdb to 2017 to 2018). With respect to the entire study: Mean age, gender distribution, total cell number and subset yield did not differ between patients and healthy donors. A total of 85 million to 110 million sorted cells were examined across all samples, and RNA yield correlated strongly with the number of cells per subset. In the study, recently diagnosed type 1 diabetes patients and matched healthy donors were compared on the TCRB repertoires of their sorted circulating CD4+ T cell subsets. Regulatory and stem cell-like memory subsets were isolated from only 8 patients and roughly eight healthy donors, whereas naive and central memory subsets came from all 30 or so donors. Results the study describes overall, beyond this receptor: HLA sub-analyses involved small numbers of individuals, so any influence of HLA type on TCRB rearrangement remained unresolved. The naive, central memory and regulatory TCRB repertoires appeared to resemble one another more closely among patients than among healthy donors. In all four CD4+ subsets, TCRB CDR3 length was moderately but significantly shorter in type 1 diabetes patients. Because cDNA was sequenced instead of genomic DNA, highly expressing activated cells could be over-represented, though the groups showed no difference in activation or CD3 levels. At VDJ recombination sites, patients with type 1 diabetes made fewer insertions and deleted more nucleotides, a pattern implying thymic rearrangement abnormalities. Shorter templates might be favored by PCR, yet because patient and control samples were amplified and corrected together, any such skew would affect both groups equally.

From the cysteine through the phenylalanine, the CDR3 covers 14 amino acids. The read is trimmed to its CDR3 DNA, 42 bases read in frame from base 1. Trimming takes 3 bases from V and 6 bases from J, and the germline ends sit 12 bases apart. In the germline V gene, CDR1 corresponds to SNHLY and CDR2 to FYNNEI. The sequence was obtained from a man aged 18-30 years in good health. The sequence links TRBV2 to TRBJ1-5, with the identity of the D gene unclear. The source material was central memory CD4+ T cells from blood. The sequence in DNA is TGTGCCAGCAGTGATAGGATGGAAGCTCAGCCCCAGCATTTT. Translated, it gives CASSDRMEAQPQHF.